This TCR beta chain is drawn from a study of glioma-infiltrating T cells. This CDR3 contains 14 residues. Trimming shortened V by 8 bases and J by 6 bases, and 17 bases separated the two germline ends. Germline assignment: CDR1 SGHTA and CDR2 FQGNSA. This clonotype has just a few counts. Its antigen is undetermined. Findings and limits, study-wide: Tissue-blood divergence was below expectation in non-neoplastic patients, above in gliomas. Only very few CDR3 sequences appeared in both tissue and blood.

TCR alpha and beta CDR3 regions were amplified from RNA using iRepertoire nested multiplex PCR. Input was roughly 85-450 ng of tissue mRNA or PBMC total RNA. Each CDR3 protein gets one entry after TCRdb re-called the multiplex PCR reads with MiXCR. The sample lists about 130,000 distinct CDR3 sequences; 24% were seen once. The sequence derives from a human donor with low-grade glioma or glioblastoma, undergoing nonglioma brain surgery, or in good health (not recorded which). The sample comprised glioma tissue, nonneoplastic brain tissue, or PBMCs (not recorded which). The rearrangement uses TRBV7-2 and TRBJ2-1, with a possible D match to TRBD2 (6 bases). The CDR3 region is CASAPGLASNEQFF. DNA for the CDR3: TGTGCCAGCGCCCCGGGGCTAGCGAGCAATGAGCAGTTCTTC.